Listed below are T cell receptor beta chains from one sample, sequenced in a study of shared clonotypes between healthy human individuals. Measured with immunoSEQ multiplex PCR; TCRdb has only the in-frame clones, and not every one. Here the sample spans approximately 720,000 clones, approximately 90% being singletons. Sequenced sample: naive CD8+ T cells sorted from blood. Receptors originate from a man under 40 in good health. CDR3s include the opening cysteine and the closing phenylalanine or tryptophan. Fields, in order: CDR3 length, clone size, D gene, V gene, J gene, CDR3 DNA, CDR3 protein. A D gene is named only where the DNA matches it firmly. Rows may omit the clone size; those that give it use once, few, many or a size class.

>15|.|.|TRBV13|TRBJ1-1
TGTGCCAGCAGCTTCTGGACGGGACTGAACACTGAAGCTTTCTTT
CASSFWTGLNTEAFF
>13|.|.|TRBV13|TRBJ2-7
TGTGCCAGCAGCTTAGGGCAGGGCTACGAGCAGTACTTC
CASSLGQGYEQYF
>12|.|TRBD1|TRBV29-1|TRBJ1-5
TGCAGCCGGACAGGGCGGTTTCAGCCCCAGCATTTT
CSRTGRFQPQHF
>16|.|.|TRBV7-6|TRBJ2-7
TGTGCCAGCAGCTTAGAAAGGGGTCACTCGGCCTACGAGCAGTACTTC
CASSLERGHSAYEQYF
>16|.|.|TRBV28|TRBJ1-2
TGTGCCAGCAGTCCTTCTCCCGGCCATGTGGAGTATGGCTACACCTTC
CASSPSPGHVEYGYTF
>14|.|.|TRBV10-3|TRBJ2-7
TGTGCCATCAGTGAGTCGGGCAGTCCCTACGAGCAGTACTTC
CAISESGSPYEQYF
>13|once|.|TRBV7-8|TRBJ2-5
TGTGCCAGCAGCTTACGGTCCCCCGAGACCCAGTACTTC
CASSLRSPETQYF
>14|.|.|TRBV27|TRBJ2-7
TGTGCCAGCGCGGCCGGGGCCAGCTCCTACGAGCAGTACTTC
CASAAGASSYEQYF
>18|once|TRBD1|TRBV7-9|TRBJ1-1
TGTGCCAGCAGCCGATTATGGGGACAGGGGGTGGGAAACACTGAAGCTTTCTTT
CASSRLWGQGVGNTEAFF
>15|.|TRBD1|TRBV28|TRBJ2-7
TGTGCCAGCAGACCCGGGGACAGGGGTTCCTACGAGCAGTACTTC
CASRPGDRGSYEQYF
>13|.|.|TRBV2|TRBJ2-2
TGTGCCAGCCTTTTTAGAATGCCCGGGGAGCTGTTTTTT
CASLFRMPGELFF
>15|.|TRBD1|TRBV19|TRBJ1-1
TGTGCCAGTAGTATAGTTGGGACAGGGAACACTGAAGCTTTCTTT
CASSIVGTGNTEAFF
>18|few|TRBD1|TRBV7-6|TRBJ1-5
TGTGCCAGCAGCTCCCGGGACAGGGACGTTAATGGCAATCAGCCCCAGCATTTT
CASSSRDRDVNGNQPQHF
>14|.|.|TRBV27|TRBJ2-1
TGTGCCAGCAGTTTAGGGGGACTGTACAATGAGCAGTTCTTC
CASSLGGLYNEQFF
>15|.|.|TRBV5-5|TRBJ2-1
TGTGCCAGCAGCTTGGCCTGGGCAGGCCTCAATGAGCAGTTCTTC
CASSLAWAGLNEQFF
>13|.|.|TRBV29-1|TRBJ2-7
TGCAGCGTTGCGTGGGACACGTCCTACGAGCAGTACTTC
CSVAWDTSYEQYF
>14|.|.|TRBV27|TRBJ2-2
TGTGCCAGCAGTGCGGGTCTTAACACCGGGGAGCTGTTTTTT
CASSAGLNTGELFF
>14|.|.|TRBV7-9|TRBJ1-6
TGTGCCAGCAGCTTAGCGGGATCGGCTACGGCCCTCCACTTT
CASSLAGSATALHF
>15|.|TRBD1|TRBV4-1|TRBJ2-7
TGCGCCAGCAGCCAAGATTGGACAGGAGCCTACGAGCAGTACTTC
CASSQDWTGAYEQYF
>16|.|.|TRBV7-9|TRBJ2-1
TGTGCCAGCAGCTTAGTTGGGCAGGGACCCTACAATGAGCAGTTCTTC
CASSLVGQGPYNEQFF
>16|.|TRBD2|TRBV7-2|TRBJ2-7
TGTGCCAGCAGCCTACGGACTAGCGGGAGTATCTACGAGCAGTACTTC
CASSLRTSGSIYEQYF
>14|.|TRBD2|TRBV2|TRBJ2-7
TGTGCCAGCAGTGAACTAGCGGGAATCTACGAGCAGTACTTC
CASSELAGIYEQYF
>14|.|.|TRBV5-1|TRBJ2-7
TGCGCCAGCAGGTCCAGCGGGCGACGCTACGAGCAGTACTTC
CASRSSGRRYEQYF
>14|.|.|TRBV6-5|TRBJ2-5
TGTGCCAGCAGTTACTCGAATGACGCAAAGACCCAGTACTTC
CASSYSNDAKTQYF
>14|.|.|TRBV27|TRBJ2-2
TGTGCCAGCAGTTCATTTCCCCCTGGCGGGGAGCTGTTTTTT
CASSSFPPGGELFF
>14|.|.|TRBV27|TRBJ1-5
TGTGCCAGCAGTCCGGACGGGTACAATCAGCCCCAGCATTTT
CASSPDGYNQPQHF
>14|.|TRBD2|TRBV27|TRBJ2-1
TGTGCCAGCAACCGACTAGCTAGTAACAATGAGCAGTTCTTC
CASNRLASNNEQFF
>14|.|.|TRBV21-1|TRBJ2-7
TGTGCCAGCCCAGGGCAGGGGGCATCCTACGAGCAGTACTTC
CASPGQGASYEQYF
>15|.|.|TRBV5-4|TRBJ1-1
TGTGCCAGCAGCTTGTCAGCCGGAAGTGGCACTGAAGCTTTCTTT
CASSLSAGSGTEAFF
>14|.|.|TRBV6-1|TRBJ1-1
TGTGCCAGCAGTGAATGGCGAGAGAACACTGAAGCTTTCTTT
CASSEWRENTEAFF
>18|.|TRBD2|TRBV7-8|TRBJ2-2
TGTGCCAGCTTCCCCAACTCGACTAGCGGGAGCCCGACCGGGGAGCTGTTTTTT
CASFPNSTSGSPTGELFF
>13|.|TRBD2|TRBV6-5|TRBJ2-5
TGTGCCAGCAGCCCGGGGGGTAGTGGGACCCAGTACTTC
CASSPGGSGTQYF
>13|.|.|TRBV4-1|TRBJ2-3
TGCGCCAGCAGCCTACCTGGGGGGGATACGCAGTATTTT
CASSLPGGDTQYF
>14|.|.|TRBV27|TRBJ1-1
TGTGCCAGCAGTTTATGGGGCAAATACACTGAAGCTTTCTTT
CASSLWGKYTEAFF
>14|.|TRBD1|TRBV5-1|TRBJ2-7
TGCGCCAGCAGCCTAGGACAGGGTTCCTACGAGCAGTACTTC
CASSLGQGSYEQYF
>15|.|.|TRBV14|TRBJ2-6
TGTGCCAGCAGCCTCCAGGGTCCTGGGGCCAACGTCCTGACTTTC
CASSLQGPGANVLTF
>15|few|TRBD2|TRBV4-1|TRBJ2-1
TGCGCCAGCAGCCCGACTAGCGGGAGCATCTCTGAGCAGTTCTTC
CASSPTSGSISEQFF
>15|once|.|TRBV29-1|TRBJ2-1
TGCAGCGTTGGAGGGTCGGGAAACTCCTACAATGAGCAGTTCTTC
CSVGGSGNSYNEQFF
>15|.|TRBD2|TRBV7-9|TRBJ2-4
TGTGCCAGCAGCTTAGTACGAGCGGGAGAAGACATTCAGTACTTC
CASSLVRAGEDIQYF
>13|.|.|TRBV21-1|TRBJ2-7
TGTGCCAGCAGCATCGGACTAGTCTACGAGCAGTACTTC
CASSIGLVYEQYF
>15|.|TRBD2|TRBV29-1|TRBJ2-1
TGCAGCGTTGAAGATATGAGCCCGGGGGGCAATGAGCAGTTCTTC
CSVEDMSPGGNEQFF
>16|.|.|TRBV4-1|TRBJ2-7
TGCGCCAGCAGCCAAGCCCCGGACGGGAGCTCCTACGAGCAGTACTTC
CASSQAPDGSSYEQYF
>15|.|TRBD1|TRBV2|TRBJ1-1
TGTGCCAGCAGTCCCGGGACAGGGCCCACCACTGAAGCTTTCTTT
CASSPGTGPTTEAFF
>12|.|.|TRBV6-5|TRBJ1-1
TGTGCCAGCAGTTACTCGGGGAATGAAGCTTTCTTT
CASSYSGNEAFF
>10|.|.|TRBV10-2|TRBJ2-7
TGCGCCAGCTCCCTCCCCGAGCAGTACTTC
CASSLPEQYF
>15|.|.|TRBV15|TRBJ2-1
TGTGCCACCAGCCCTACCTCCCAGGGGTACAATGAGCAGTTCTTC
CATSPTSQGYNEQFF
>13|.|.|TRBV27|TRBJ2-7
TGTGCCAGCAGTTTAGCAACAGGGTACGAGCAGTACTTC
CASSLATGYEQYF
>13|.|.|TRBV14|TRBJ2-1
TGTGCCAGCAGCTCGGGTCAAAACAATGAGCAGTTCTTC
CASSSGQNNEQFF
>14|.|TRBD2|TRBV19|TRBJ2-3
TGTGCCAGTATGCTAGCGGGGACCACAGATACGCAGTATTTT
CASMLAGTTDTQYF
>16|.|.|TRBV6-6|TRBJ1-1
TGTGCCAGCAGTTATGCCCAGGACTATGTGAACACTGAAGCTTTCTTT
CASSYAQDYVNTEAFF
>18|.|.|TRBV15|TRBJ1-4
TGTGCCACCAGCCAAAGACCGGGACTGATGAGCCCAGAAGAAAAACTGTTTTTT
CATSQRPGLMSPEEKLFF
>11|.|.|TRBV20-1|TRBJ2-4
TGCAGTGCTAGAGCCCAAAACATTCAGTACTTC
CSARAQNIQYF
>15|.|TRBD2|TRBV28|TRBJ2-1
TGTGCCAGCAGTCAGACTAGCGGGTCCTACAATGAGCAGTTCTTC
CASSQTSGSYNEQFF
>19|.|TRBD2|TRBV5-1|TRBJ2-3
TGCGCCAGCAGCTTGGCGGGGCTAGCGGGAGGACTAGGCACAGATACGCAGTATTTT
CASSLAGLAGGLGTDTQYF
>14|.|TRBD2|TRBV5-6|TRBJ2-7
TGTGCCAGCAGCGGAGCGGGGGTCCTATACGAGCAGTACTTC
CASSGAGVLYEQYF
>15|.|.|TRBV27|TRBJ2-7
TGTGCCAGCAGTTTTCGGGGACGCGGAATCTCCGAGCAGTACTTC
CASSFRGRGISEQYF
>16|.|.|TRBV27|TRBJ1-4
TGTGCCAGCAGCCAGGCGGGATACGGGACTAATGAAAAACTGTTTTTT
CASSQAGYGTNEKLFF